These 23 T cell receptor beta chains came from one sample sequenced in a study of blood T cell repertoires in COVID-19 (dated by TCRdb to the early 2020s). Library preparation employed the immunoSEQ multiplex PCR assay. TCRdb obtained this table from immuneACCESS and retained in-frame rearrangements with V and J assigned. These tables miss some clones; where compared with another copy, unresolved V genes account for less than half of the shortfall, and the remainder is unexplained. Within this sample are some 330,000 clones, with 88% of them counted one time only. The ten biggest clones cover approximately 4% of the sample. The sequencing input was peripheral blood. These TCRs come from a woman in her forties or fifties with active or convalescent COVID-19.

This rearrangement joins TRBV15 to TRBJ2-7; 13 bases align to TRBD2. This CDR3 region has 19 residues. The junction had 12 bases not matched to a gene; V was cut back by 0 bases and J by 4 bases. Germline lookup yields CDR1 LNHNV and CDR2 YYDKDF (reference sequence). The CDR3 bases are TGTGCCACCAGCAGAGAGAAACCGGGACTAGCGGGGAGGGGATACGAGCAGTACTTC. Amino acids: CATSREKPGLAGRGYEQYF.

As for this clone: The junction differs from germline at one of its ends, possibly a read error. The chain carries TRBV4-3 and TRBJ1-4; D remains unclear. This CDR3 region has 13 residues. Germline V lookup: CDR1 LGHNA, CDR2 YSLEER. The CDR3 region has the DNA TGCGCCAGCAGCCAAGGGGATCAGACTACTCACCATTTT. Its protein is CASSQGDQTTHHF.

This chain uses TRBV7-9 with TRBJ1-4; TRBD1 agrees at 8 bases. Germline trimming cut 5 bases from V and 5 bases from J; bases unmatched to any gene: 7. The CDR3 consists of 15 residues. Germline V gene sequence: CDR1 SEHNR, CDR2 FQNEAQ (reference sequence). CDR3: CASSHGQGLNEKLFF. In DNA form, the CDR3 reads TGTGCCAGCAGCCACGGACAGGGACTAAATGAAAAACTGTTTTTT.

This sequence joins TRBV11-1 and TRBJ1-2, with TRBD1 identical over 7 bases. Trimming at V came to 0 bases and at J to 8 bases, leaving 18 bases not matched to a gene. Looked up from germline, CDR1 is SGHAT and CDR2 is FQDESV (reference sequence). The CDR3 sequence is 18 residues long. The CDR3 spells CASSLAPPNNDRVIGYTF. DNA of the CDR3: TGTGCCAGCAGCTTAGCGCCACCGAACAATGACAGGGTGATCGGCTACACCTTC.

This clone was observed a single time. The chain carries TRBV29-1 and TRBJ2-6, with D possibly matching TRBD1 (6 bases). CDR3 length: 16 residues. CDR1 is SQVTM, CDR2 ANQGSEA, per germline. V was pared by 4 bases and J by 4 bases, with 17 bases between. The CDR3 loop reads CSVGGKQGSGANVLTF. The DNA of the CDR3 is TGCAGCGTTGGGGGAAAACAGGGCTCCGGGGCCAACGTCCTGACTTTC.

The chain employs TRBV27 and TRBJ1-6, with a possible D match to TRBD1 (5 bases). There are 14 residues in the CDR3. The V gene's germline CDR1 is MNHEY and CDR2 SMNVEV (reference sequence). Trimming took 7 bases from V and 11 from J, leaving 18 bases between them. CDR3 protein: CASTMGGVRAPLHF. In DNA form, the CDR3 reads TGTGCCAGCACCATGGGGGGGGTCCGGGCACCCCTCCACTTT.

The V call is TRBV6-5, the J call TRBJ2-1, with D maybe TRBD1 (5 bases). This CDR3 spans 15 amino acids. CDR1 is MNHEY, CDR2 SVGAGI, per germline. Trimming removed 4 bases at V and 2 bases at J, with 12 bases between. CDR3 protein: CASSWGRLTYNEQFF. CDR3 bases: TGTGCCAGCAGTTGGGGCCGTCTTACCTACAATGAGCAGTTCTTC.

This clone was seen only a few times. Other DNA sequences in the sample encode the same CDR3. The chain combines TRBV2 with TRBJ1-2; 8 positions match TRBD1. J lost 6 bases, V lost 3 bases, and 3 bases had no gene match. CDR3 length equals 13 residues. The germline V gene has CDR1 SNHLY and CDR2 FYNNEI. The CDR3 sequence: CASSERQGNGYTF. CDR3 nucleotide sequence: TGTGCCAGCAGTGAGAGACAGGGGAATGGCTACACCTTC. Full variable domain (rest looked up from reference TRBV2 and TRBJ1-2): EPEVTQTPSHQVTQMGQEVILRCVPISNHLYFYWYRQILGQKVEFLVSFYNNEISEKSEIFDDQFSVERPDGSNFTLKIRSTKLEDSAMYFCASSERQGNGYTFGSGTRLTVV.

J is TRBJ1-5 and V is TRBV2; tentative D call: TRBD1 (6 bases). The V end was cut by 8 bases, the J end by 5 bases, with 16 bases between. The CDR3 totals 14 residues. CDR1 and CDR2 (germline): SNHLY, FYNNEI. CDR3 coding DNA: TGTGCCAGCCGGCAGGGGATATCTGATCAGCCCCAGCATTTT. Its protein is CASRQGISDQPQHF.

The V gene is TRBV28, the J gene TRBJ1-1; 7 nucleotides line up with TRBD1. This CDR3 is 13 amino acids long. V dropped 3 bases and J dropped 8; count of bases not matched to a gene: 6. Germline V CDR1 and CDR2: MDHEN, SYDVKM. The CDR3 nucleotides read TGTGCCAGCAGTTTCTTAGGGACAGTGGAAGCTTTCTTT. This translates into CASSFLGTVEAFF.

V gene TRBV5-4 combines with J gene TRBJ1-1, with D unresolved. This CDR3 is 13 amino acids long. Germline CDR1 SGHNT, CDR2 YYREEE (reference sequence). V was clipped by 2 bases and J by 1 base, with 6 bases between them. CDR3 coding DNA: TGTGCCAGCAGCTTCAACAGGAACACTGAAGCTTTCTTT. It is translated as CASSFNRNTEAFF.

The rearrangement joins TRBV5-1 to TRBJ2-3, with a possible D match to TRBD1 (5 bases). The CDR3 length is 15 residues. The V and J ends lost 0 bases and 0 bases respectively, with 8 bases between them. Germline V gene data show CDR1 as SGHRS and CDR2 as YFSETQ. As DNA, the CDR3 is TGCGCCAGCAGCTTGGTGGCAGGGAGCACAGATACGCAGTATTTT. This translates into CASSLVAGSTDTQYF.

The chain is built from TRBV7-9 and TRBJ2-7, with 8 bases identical to TRBD2. Germline CDR1 SEHNR, CDR2 FQNEAQ (reference sequence). The CDR3 sequence is 15 residues long. V shed 2 bases, J shed 4 bases, and the junction held 7 bases outside the gene matches. The CDR3 reads CASSLFSAGVYEQYF. The CDR3 region has the DNA TGTGCCAGCAGCTTATTCTCAGCGGGAGTATACGAGCAGTACTTC. The full variable domain, completed using reference TRBV7-9 and TRBJ2-7, is DTGVSQNPRHKITKRGQNVTFRCDPISEHNRLYWYRQTLGQGPEFLTYFQNEAQLEKSRLLSDRFSAERPKGSFSTLEIQRTEQGDSAMYLCASSLFSAGVYEQYFGPGTRLTVT.

V is TRBV4-1 and J is TRBJ2-1; perhaps TRBD1 as D (5 bases). The CDR3 runs 13 residues. Trimming removed 0 bases at V and 9 bases at J, with 9 bases between. CDR1 is MGHRA and CDR2 is YSYEKL in the germline V gene. CDR3 DNA sequence: TGCGCCAGCAGCCAAGATACAGGCCCTGAGCAGTTCTTC. Translation: CASSQDTGPEQFF.

This clone is a singleton in its sample. The chain links TRBV13 to TRBJ1-4, with a weak D call TRBD1 (5 bases). CDR1 is PRHDT, CDR2 FYEKMQ, per germline (reference sequence). This CDR3 has 13 residues. V was shortened by 6 bases and J by 12 bases, with 17 bases between the two germline ends. As DNA, the CDR3 is TGTGCCAGCAGAGAGGGCAGGGCGGGGGAACTGTTTTTT. Its protein product is CASREGRAGELFF.

The chain is built from TRBV3-1 (or the pseudogene TRBV3-2) and TRBJ2-2, with D perhaps matching TRBD2 (5 bases). CDR1 and CDR2 (germline): LGHDT, YNNKEL (reference sequence). Trimming removed 2 bases at V and 5 bases at J, with 9 bases between. CDR3 size: 14 residues. The CDR3 nucleotides read TGTGCCAGCAGCCAACCGGCGGGTACCGGGGAGCTGTTTTTT. It codes for CASSQPAGTGELFF.

This chain connects TRBV4-1 to TRBJ2-6, with D hard to call. This CDR3 has 15 residues. In germline, CDR1 is MGHRA, CDR2 YSYEKL. V was trimmed by 4 bases and J by 8 bases, leaving 15 bases between them. The DNA of the CDR3 is TGCGCCAGCAGCCCTATCGTTTCCCTCCCCAACGTCCTGACTTTC. This encodes CASSPIVSLPNVLTF.

This clone has a handful of counts. This sequence joins TRBV18 and TRBJ1-1, with D possibly being TRBD1 (5 bases). There are 14 residues in the CDR3. The V gene lost 1 base and the J gene lost 0 bases, with 6 bases spanning the gap. CDR1 and CDR2 from the germline V gene are KGHSH and LQKENI. The CDR3 bases are TGTGCCAGCTCACCACAGGGGATGAACACTGAAGCTTTCTTT. Translation: CASSPQGMNTEAFF.

The gene calls are TRBV10-2 and TRBJ2-4; TRBD2 aligns across 7 bases. Germline V gene sequence: CDR1 WSHSY, CDR2 SAAADI. With 2 bases clipped from V and 4 bases from J, the junction kept 8 bases outside the gene matches. CDR3 length equals 16 residues. As DNA, the CDR3 is TGCGCCAGCAGTGAGATCGGGGGGACTACGAAAAACATTCAGTACTTC. Translation gives CASSEIGGTTKNIQYF.

The chain is built from TRBV2 and TRBJ2-3; 7 bases agree with TRBD1. This CDR3 spans 14 amino acids. J lost 3 bases, V lost 6 bases, and 6 bases had no gene match. Germline values: CDR1 SNHLY, CDR2 FYNNEI. The DNA for the CDR3 is TGTGCCAGCAGGAGACAGGGCTTAACAGATACGCAGTATTTT. It translates to CASRRQGLTDTQYF. The full variable domain, in which reference TRBV2 and TRBJ2-3 provide the parts outside the CDR3, is EPEVTQTPSHQVTQMGQEVILRCVPISNHLYFYWYRQILGQKVEFLVSFYNNEISEKSEIFDDQFSVERPDGSNFTLKIRSTKLEDSAMYFCASRRQGLTDTQYFGPGTRLTVL.

This chain joins TRBV7-2 and TRBJ2-5, with 13 bases identical to TRBD2. V was pared by 5 bases and J by 4 bases, with 7 bases of the junction left unmatched. The CDR3 loop spans 16 amino acids. Germline values: CDR1 SGHTA, CDR2 FQGNSA. This CDR3 is CASSLGLAGALETQYF. As DNA, the CDR3 is TGTGCCAGCAGCCTCGGACTAGCGGGGGCCCTAGAGACCCAGTACTTC.

This chain uses TRBV12-5 with TRBJ1-1, with a possible D match to TRBD1 (6 bases). CDR1 and CDR2 from the germline V gene are LGHNT and FRNRAP. CDR3 length: 16 amino acids. V shed 8 bases and J shed 1 base, with 20 bases lying between them. In nucleotides, the CDR3 is TGTGCTAGTCAACACCTACTGCCGGGACAGAACACTGAAGCTTTCTTT. It specifies CASQHLLPGQNTEAFF.

The chain links TRBV27 to TRBJ2-3; 9 positions agree with TRBD2. The trim removed 8 bases at V and 5 bases at J, leaving 11 bases unmatched. The CDR3 has 15 residues. The germline gives CDR1 MNHEY, CDR2 SMNVEV (reference sequence). The CDR3 DNA reads as TGTGCCAGCCATCAAGCGGGGGGCGTCTTAGATACGCAGTATTTT. Its translation: CASHQAGGVLDTQYF.